One TCR beta chain is described in this entry. The CDR3 totals 13 residues. The germline CDR1 and CDR2 sequences are SGHAT and FQNNGV. V lost 6 bases and J 6 bases, leaving 12 bases between the germline ends. The sample is drawn from a study of blood T cell repertoires in COVID-19. The wider study: Sites in the United States, Italy and Spain provided acute and convalescent COVID-19 samples. T cells, B-cell-depleted T cells, or PBMCs provided the cDNA or gDNA that served as material.

Original processing notes: Using reference gene primer amplification, nucleated cell counts were estimated. Produced via immunoSEQ multiplex PCR; TCRdb's table is partial and in-frame only. V, J and clone size derive from that table, while D and trimming were established from the DNA sequence. The data contain about 400,000 clones, roughly nine tenths of them singletons. The source material was peripheral blood. The receptor was isolated from a man between 40 and 49 years old with acute or convalescent COVID-19. This chain connects TRBV11-2 to TRBJ2-1; D possibly corresponds to TRBD2 (6 bases). In DNA, the CDR3 is TGTGCCAGCAGTCCCTTTAGCGGCAATGAGCAGTTCTTC. Protein sequence: CASSPFSGNEQFF.